These 27 T cell receptor beta chains share one sample of origin, sequenced in a study of T cell repertoires in cytomegalovirus infection. TCRdb re-derived calls from the reads in MiXCR, one entry per CDR3 protein. The sample includes hundreds of thousands of distinct CDR3 sequences, around a third of them seen just once. Antigens for these TCRs are unknown. The specimen was cultured PBMCs, collected from culture after CMV antigen stimulation. Source of these receptors: a human donor in good health (CMV status not recorded). Some clones in this sample may be carry-over from other donors' samples.

This clonotype has just a few counts. This rearrangement joins TRBV7-2 to TRBJ1-5, with a possible D match to TRBD1 (5 bases). Germline assignment: CDR1 SGHTA and CDR2 FQGNSA. This CDR3 contains 16 residues. The germline V and J ends were trimmed by 5 bases and 0 bases, with 14 bases remaining between them. The CDR3 spells CASSEMGVYSNQPQHF. The CDR3 DNA follows: TGTGCCAGCAGCGAGATGGGGGTCTATAGCAATCAGCCCCAGCATTTT.

The rearrangement uses TRBV7-8 and TRBJ2-1; a possible D gene is TRBD1 (6 bases). CDR1 SGHVS and CDR2 FQNEAQ come from the germline V gene. The V end was cut by 1 base, the J end by 5 bases, with 15 bases between. This CDR3 region has 16 residues. DNA of the CDR3: TGTGCCAGCAGCTTAGGTTGGACAGAGGGAGACAATGAGCAGTTCTTC. It codes for CASSLGWTEGDNEQFF.

This clonotype was seen more than once but under ten times. The rearrangement links TRBV7-9 to TRBJ1-5; 12 bases are a match to TRBD1. The CDR3 is 15 amino acids. Germline CDR1 is SEHNR and CDR2 is FQNEAQ (reference sequence). The trim removed 4 bases at V and 5 bases at J, leaving 3 bases unmatched. The chain's CDR3 is CASSSGQGAYQPQHF. The CDR3 DNA follows: TGTGCCAGCAGCTCGGGACAGGGGGCATATCAGCCCCAGCATTTT.

This clonotype turned up a few times. The V and J genes are TRBV6-1 and TRBJ1-2; D gene uncertain. Trimming shortened V by 5 bases and J by 8 bases, and 15 bases separated the two germline ends. Germline V gene data show CDR1 as MNHNS and CDR2 as SASEGT. The CDR3 consists of 13 residues. The CDR3 region is CASSSRTLEGYTF. The DNA of the CDR3 is TGTGCCAGCAGTTCCAGGACCCTGGAGGGCTACACCTTC.

The chain joins TRBV6-1 to TRBJ2-5, with 8 nucleotides matching TRBD1. The CDR3 totals 15 residues. The V gene end was trimmed by 7 bases and the J gene end by 1 base; junction bases not matched to a gene: 8. Germline CDR1 reads MNHNS; CDR2 reads SASEGT. CDR3 DNA sequence: TGTGCCAGCAAAAGGACAGGGCGGCTCCAAGAGACCCAGTACTTC. Amino acid sequence: CASKRTGRLQETQYF.

This rearrangement joins TRBV6-2 or TRBV6-3 to TRBJ2-3; TRBD1 matches 7 bases. Germline assignment: CDR1 MNHEY and CDR2 SVGEGT. The CDR3 loop spans 15 amino acids. Losses at the gene ends were 7 bases for V and 4 bases for J; bases not matched to a gene: 11. CDR3 coding DNA: TGTGCCAGCATGAGCCCCGGGACAGCACCAGATACGCAGTATTTT. Translating it yields CASMSPGTAPDTQYF.

The chain combines TRBV6-2 or TRBV6-3 with TRBJ1-2, with D hard to call. V was shortened by 8 bases and J by 10 bases, with 20 bases between the two germline ends. Per germline, CDR1 MNHEY and CDR2 SVGEGT. The CDR3 loop spans 13 amino acids. The CDR3 nucleotides are TGTGCCAGCGAAGCAGACGGCCGTACCCACTACACCTTC. Protein: CASEADGRTHYTF.

This chain uses TRBV4-1 with TRBJ1-5, with 8 positions matching TRBD1. Germline CDR1 reads MGHRA; CDR2 reads YSYEKL. V lost 1 base and J lost 6; bases outside the gene matches: 8. The length of the CDR3 is 16 residues. This CDR3 reads CASSQGLPRGPQPQHF. Written as DNA, the CDR3 is TGCGCCAGCAGCCAAGGGTTGCCCAGGGGGCCTCAGCCCCAGCATTTT.

A few counts support this clonotype. The chain has TRBV27 and TRBJ2-3, with a weak D call TRBD2 (5 bases). CDR3 length: 16 amino acids. Between the trimmed V and J ends, which lost 5 bases and 0 bases, there was a span of 15 bases. Germline V gene data show CDR1 as MNHEY and CDR2 as SMNVEV (reference sequence). CDR3 nucleotide sequence: TGTGCCAGCAGTCGGACTCTGGTGACTAGCACAGATACGCAGTATTTT. It yields the protein CASSRTLVTSTDTQYF.

This clonotype was seen a handful of times. V is TRBV2 and J is TRBJ2-7, with TRBD2 matching 13 bases. CDR1 and CDR2 (germline): SNHLY, FYNNEI. V shed 6 bases, J shed 5 bases, and the junction held 7 bases outside the gene matches. This CDR3 has 15 amino acids. The CDR3, as DNA: TGTGCCAGCAGGGCTCGGACTAGCGGGAGCCACGAGCAGTACTTC. This encodes CASRARTSGSHEQYF. The variable domain in full, completed from reference TRBV2 and TRBJ2-7, reads EPEVTQTPSHQVTQMGQEVILRCVPISNHLYFYWYRQILGQKVEFLVSFYNNEISEKSEIFDDQFSVERPDGSNFTLKIRSTKLEDSAMYFCASRARTSGSHEQYFGPGTRLTVT.

V gene TRBV15 combines with J gene TRBJ2-1; D perhaps matches TRBD2 (5 bases). The germline V and J ends were trimmed by 5 bases and 10 bases, with 15 bases remaining between them. Germline CDR1 reads LNHNV; CDR2 reads YYDKDF (reference sequence). The CDR3 runs 13 residues. The DNA of the CDR3 is TGTGCCACCAGCCTTACCCTGAGGGTCGAGCAGTTCTTC. Amino acid sequence: CATSLTLRVEQFF.

The V gene is TRBV2, the J gene TRBJ1-5; D not certain. V shed 4 bases and J shed 11 bases, with 15 bases lying between them. The CDR3 consists of 13 residues. From germline, CDR1 is SNHLY and CDR2 FYNNEI. In DNA form, the CDR3 reads TGTGCCAGCAGTGTGGCCCTTTCAAGGGCCCAGCATTTT. Protein sequence: CASSVALSRAQHF. The full variable domain, rest sourced from reference TRBV2 and TRBJ1-5, is EPEVTQTPSHQVTQMGQEVILRCVPISNHLYFYWYRQILGQKVEFLVSFYNNEISEKSEIFDDQFSVERPDGSNFTLKIRSTKLEDSAMYFCASSVALSRAQHFGDGTRLSIL.

This clonotype was seen a handful of times. The chain recombines TRBV7-9 with TRBJ2-5; 8 positions match TRBD2. The CDR3 contains 15 residues. CDR1 is SEHNR, CDR2 FQNEAQ, per germline (reference sequence). Germline trimming cut 5 bases from V and 5 bases from J; bases unmatched to any gene: 10. The CDR3 loop reads CASSLPSGRSETQYF. CDR3 nucleotides: TGTGCCAGCAGCCTCCCGAGCGGGAGATCTGAGACCCAGTACTTC.

This sequence joins TRBV20-1 and TRBJ2-7; a weak D match, TRBD1 (5 bases). V lost 2 bases to trimming and J lost 3 bases, with 14 bases between them. The germline gives CDR1 DFQATT, CDR2 SNEGSKA (reference sequence). The CDR3 totals 14 residues. The CDR3 sequence is CSARYQGRGYEQYF. CDR3 nucleotides: TGCAGTGCTAGATACCAGGGTAGGGGCTACGAGCAGTACTTC.

This clonotype has just a few counts. The chain employs TRBV11-2 and TRBJ2-7; tentatively, D is TRBD1 (6 bases). The V end lost 5 bases, the J end lost 0 bases, and 17 bases lay between the germline ends. The CDR3 is 16 residues long. The germline V gene encodes CDR1 SGHAT and CDR2 FQNNGV. CDR3 in amino acids: CASSTRDTLSSYEQYF. DNA of the CDR3: TGTGCCAGCAGCACACGGGACACCTTGAGCTCCTACGAGCAGTACTTC.

This chain uses TRBV7-9 with TRBJ1-6; 9 bases match TRBD1. Trimming removed 5 bases from V and 4 bases from J; junction bases left unmatched: 9. The CDR3 is 17 residues long. Germline values: CDR1 SEHNR, CDR2 FQNEAQ (reference sequence). The chain's CDR3 is CASSLQPGTGYNSPLHF. The CDR3 region has the DNA TGTGCCAGCAGCCTACAACCCGGGACAGGGTATAATTCACCCCTCCACTTT.

On this clonotype itself: A clone one base away is much larger, so this may be a read error. The genes are TRBV2 and TRBJ1-3; D uncertain. Germline CDR1 SNHLY, CDR2 FYNNEI. The CDR3 has 14 residues. V lost 1 base and J 0 bases, leaving 4 bases between the germline ends. CDR3 protein: CASSEGYSGNTIYF. The CDR3 coding sequence is TGTGCCAGCAGTGAAGGGTACTCTGGAAACACCATATATTTT.

This clonotype was counted a few times. The chain carries TRBV18 and TRBJ2-2, with 7 positions matching TRBD2. With V trimmed by 4 bases and J by 4 bases, 12 bases remained unmatched. This CDR3 contains 17 residues. Germline CDR1 and CDR2: KGHSH and LQKENI. The CDR3 nucleotides are TGTGCCAGCTCACGGATGAAAGGGGAGGGTCGCACCGGGGAGCTGTTTTTT. Translating it yields CASSRMKGEGRTGELFF.

This clonotype was recorded once. This chain joins TRBV5-1 and TRBJ2-3, with a tentative D call TRBD1 (6 bases). CDR3 length equals 13 residues. The germline V gene encodes CDR1 SGHRS and CDR2 YFSETQ. The V end was cut by 4 bases, the J end by 4 bases, with 10 bases between. The CDR3 region is CASSQTGSDTQYF. Here the CDR3 DNA reads TGCGCCAGCAGCCAAACAGGGTCAGATACGCAGTATTTT.

The rearrangement links TRBV6-2 or TRBV6-3 to TRBJ2-1; D remains ambiguous. V lost 2 bases and J lost 5, with 13 bases in between. CDR1 is MNHEY and CDR2 is SVGEGT in the germline V gene. This CDR3 is 15 amino acids long. CDR3 bases: TGTGCCAGCAGTTACGCTTATCGAGGTGACAATGAGCAGTTCTTC. The encoded protein is CASSYAYRGDNEQFF.

The table lists this clonotype with many counts. The genes are TRBV7-2 and TRBJ2-3; D is undetermined. Between the trimmed V and J ends, which lost 1 base and 8 bases, there was a span of 16 bases. This CDR3 spans 15 amino acids. CDR1 is SGHTA and CDR2 is FQGNSA in the germline V gene. The CDR3 here is CASSLGPIGDGTQYF. The CDR3 DNA reads as TGTGCCAGCAGCTTAGGGCCCATCGGAGACGGTACGCAGTATTTT.

At least ten counts were recorded for this clonotype. The J gene is TRBJ1-3, the V gene TRBV7-2, with a weak D call TRBD1 (6 bases). Germline CDR1 reads SGHTA; CDR2 reads FQGNSA. V lost 5 bases to trimming and J lost 0 bases, with 20 bases between them. This CDR3 has 18 residues. The CDR3 is CASSRRSTTGSSGNTIYF. The DNA for the CDR3 is TGTGCCAGCAGCCGGAGAAGTACTACAGGGTCCTCTGGAAACACCATATATTTT.

The table lists this clonotype with a few counts. The CDR3 DNA reads as TGTGCCAGCAGATCAACTAGAAGCACAGATACGCAGTATTTT. This gives the protein CASRSTRSTDTQYF. The chain uses TRBV7-2 and TRBJ2-3; perhaps TRBD2 as D (5 bases). The CDR3 is 14 residues long. Trimming stripped 6 bases from V and 0 bases from J, with 10 bases between. Germline CDR1 and CDR2: SGHTA and FQGNSA.

The J gene is TRBJ2-1, the V gene TRBV24-1; 8 bases agree with TRBD2. This CDR3 has 15 residues. CDR1 is KGHDR and CDR2 is SFDVKD in the germline V gene. Trimming removed 3 bases from V and 6 bases from J; junction bases left unmatched: 6. In DNA form, the CDR3 reads TGTGCCACCAGTGATACTTCGGGAGGGGCCAATGAGCAGTTCTTC. Amino acids: CATSDTSGGANEQFF.

In its sample, this clonotype was seen many times. The CDR3 bases are TGTGCCAGCAGCCCCTACAGGGGCCCCTTTAGCAATCAGCCCCAGCATTTT. The encoded protein is CASSPYRGPFSNQPQHF. This chain links TRBV7-8 with TRBJ1-5, with 7 bases that match TRBD1. The CDR3 runs to 17 residues. V lost 5 bases, J lost 0 bases, and 10 bases stayed unmatched. Germline-derived CDR1 and CDR2 are SGHVS and FQNEAQ.

The chain links TRBV6-5 to TRBJ1-1; D is uncertain. V lost 5 bases to trimming and J lost 5 bases, with 21 bases between them. There are 16 residues in the CDR3. Germline V gene data show CDR1 as MNHEY and CDR2 as SVGAGI. The CDR3 nucleotides are TGTGCCAGCAGTCGTTCAGTGGTTGTCGGGTGGACTGAAGCTTTCTTT. Translation gives CASSRSVVVGWTEAFF.

A few counts support this clonotype. The chain employs TRBV4-1 and TRBJ2-2; 11 bases fit TRBD2. The CDR3 totals 16 residues. V gave up 3 bases and J gave up 4 bases; unmatched junction bases: 4. Germline V gene sequence: CDR1 MGHRA, CDR2 YSYEKL. In DNA, the CDR3 is TGCGCCAGCAGCCAGTCACTAGCGGGAGTCACCGGGGAGCTGTTTTTT. Translating it yields CASSQSLAGVTGELFF.